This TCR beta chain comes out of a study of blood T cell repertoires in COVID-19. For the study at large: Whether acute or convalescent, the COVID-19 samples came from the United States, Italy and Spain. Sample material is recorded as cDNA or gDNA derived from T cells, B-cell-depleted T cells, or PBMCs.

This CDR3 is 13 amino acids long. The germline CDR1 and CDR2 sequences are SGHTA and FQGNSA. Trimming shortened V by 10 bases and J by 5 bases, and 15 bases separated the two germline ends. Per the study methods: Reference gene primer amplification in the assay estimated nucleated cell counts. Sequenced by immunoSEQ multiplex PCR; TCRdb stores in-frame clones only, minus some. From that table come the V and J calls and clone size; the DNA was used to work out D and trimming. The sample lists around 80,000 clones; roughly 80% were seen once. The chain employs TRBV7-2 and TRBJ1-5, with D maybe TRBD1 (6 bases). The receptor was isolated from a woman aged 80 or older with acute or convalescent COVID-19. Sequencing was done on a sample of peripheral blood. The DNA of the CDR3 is TGTGCCACAGTACAGGGCCAAGATCAGCCCCAGCATTTT. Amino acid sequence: CATVQGQDQPQHF.